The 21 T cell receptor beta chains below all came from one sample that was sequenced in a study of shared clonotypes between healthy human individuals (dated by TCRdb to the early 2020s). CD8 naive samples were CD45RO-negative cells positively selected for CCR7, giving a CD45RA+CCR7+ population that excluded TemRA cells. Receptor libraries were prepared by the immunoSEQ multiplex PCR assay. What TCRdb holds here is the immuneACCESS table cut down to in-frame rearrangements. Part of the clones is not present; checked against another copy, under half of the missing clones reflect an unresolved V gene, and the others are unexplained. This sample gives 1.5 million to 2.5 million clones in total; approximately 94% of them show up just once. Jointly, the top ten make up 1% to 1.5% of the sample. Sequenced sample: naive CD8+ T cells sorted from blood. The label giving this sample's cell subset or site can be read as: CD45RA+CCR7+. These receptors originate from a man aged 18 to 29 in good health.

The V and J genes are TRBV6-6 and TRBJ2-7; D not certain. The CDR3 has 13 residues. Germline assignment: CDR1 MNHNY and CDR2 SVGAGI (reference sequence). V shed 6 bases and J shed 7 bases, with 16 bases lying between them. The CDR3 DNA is TGTGCCAGCAGCCTTTGGTTCGAGGAGGAGCAGTACTTC. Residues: CASSLWFEEEQYF.

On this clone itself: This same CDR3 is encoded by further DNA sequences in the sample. This chain's CDR3 is CASSYSNSGNQPQHF. The DNA for the CDR3 is TGTGCCAGCAGTTACTCGAATTCGGGCAATCAGCCCCAGCATTTT. The V and J genes are TRBV6-5 and TRBJ1-5; D is undetermined. Deletions cut 0 bases from V and 2 bases from J, with 8 bases between. Germline V gives CDR1 MNHEY, CDR2 SVGAGI. The CDR3 covers 15 residues.

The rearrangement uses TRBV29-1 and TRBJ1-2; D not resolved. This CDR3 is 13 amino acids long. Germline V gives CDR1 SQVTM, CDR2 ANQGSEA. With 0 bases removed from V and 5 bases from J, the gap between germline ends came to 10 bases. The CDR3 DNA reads TGCAGCGTTGAAGATCCGAGAGAGTATGGCTACACCTTC. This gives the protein CSVEDPREYGYTF.

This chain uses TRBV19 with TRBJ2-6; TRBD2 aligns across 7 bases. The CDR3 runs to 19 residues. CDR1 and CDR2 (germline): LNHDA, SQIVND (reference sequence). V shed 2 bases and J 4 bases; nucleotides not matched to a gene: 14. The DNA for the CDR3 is TGTGCCAGTAGTATACTTGGCGGGGGTCCAATCTCCGGGGCCAACGTCCTGACTTTC. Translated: CASSILGGGPISGANVLTF.

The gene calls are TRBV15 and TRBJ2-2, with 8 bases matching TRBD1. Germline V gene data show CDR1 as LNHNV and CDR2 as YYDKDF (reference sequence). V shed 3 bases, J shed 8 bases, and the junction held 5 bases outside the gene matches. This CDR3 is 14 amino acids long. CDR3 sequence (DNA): TGTGCCACCAGCAGGAGTACAGGGGGAGGGGAGCTGTTTTTT. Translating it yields CATSRSTGGGELFF.

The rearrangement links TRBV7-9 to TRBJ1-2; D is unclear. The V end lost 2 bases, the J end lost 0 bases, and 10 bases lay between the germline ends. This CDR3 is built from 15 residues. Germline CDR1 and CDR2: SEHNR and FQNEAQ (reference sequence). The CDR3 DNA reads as TGTGCCAGCAGCTTATCTGACGGACCTAACTATGGCTACACCTTC. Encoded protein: CASSLSDGPNYGYTF.

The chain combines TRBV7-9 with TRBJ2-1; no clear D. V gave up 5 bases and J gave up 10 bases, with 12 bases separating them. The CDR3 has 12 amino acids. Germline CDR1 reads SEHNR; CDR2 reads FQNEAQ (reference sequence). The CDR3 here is CASSLGMWEQFF. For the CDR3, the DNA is TGTGCCAGCAGCCTCGGTATGTGGGAGCAGTTCTTC. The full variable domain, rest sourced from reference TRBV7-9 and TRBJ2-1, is DTGVSQNPRHKITKRGQNVTFRCDPISEHNRLYWYRQTLGQGPEFLTYFQNEAQLEKSRLLSDRFSAERPKGSFSTLEIQRTEQGDSAMYLCASSLGMWEQFFGPGTRLTVL.

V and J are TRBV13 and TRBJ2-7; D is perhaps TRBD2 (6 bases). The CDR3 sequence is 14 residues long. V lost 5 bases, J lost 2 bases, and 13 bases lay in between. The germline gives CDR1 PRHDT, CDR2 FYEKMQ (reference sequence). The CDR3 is CASSPPGSPYEQYF. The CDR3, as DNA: TGTGCCAGCAGCCCACCCGGGAGCCCCTACGAGCAGTACTTC.

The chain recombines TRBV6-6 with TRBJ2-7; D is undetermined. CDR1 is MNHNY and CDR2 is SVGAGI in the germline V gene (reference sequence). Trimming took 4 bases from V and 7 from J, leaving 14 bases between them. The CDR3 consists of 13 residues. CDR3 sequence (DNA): TGTGCCAGCAGTTCGCTGTCTACGAAAGAGCAGTACTTC. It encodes CASSSLSTKEQYF.

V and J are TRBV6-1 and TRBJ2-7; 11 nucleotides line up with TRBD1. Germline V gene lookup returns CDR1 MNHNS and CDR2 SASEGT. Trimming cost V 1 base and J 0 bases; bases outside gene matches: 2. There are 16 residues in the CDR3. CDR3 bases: TGTGCCAGCAGTGAAGAGGGACAGGGGGGCTCCTACGAGCAGTACTTC. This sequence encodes CASSEEGQGGSYEQYF.

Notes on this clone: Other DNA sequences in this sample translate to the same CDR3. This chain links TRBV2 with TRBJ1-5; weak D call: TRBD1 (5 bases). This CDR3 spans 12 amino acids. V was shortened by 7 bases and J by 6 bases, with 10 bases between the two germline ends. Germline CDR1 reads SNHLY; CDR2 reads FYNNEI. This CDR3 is CASNRGGQPQHF. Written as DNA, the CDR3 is TGTGCCAGCAACCGGGGGGGTCAGCCCCAGCATTTT.

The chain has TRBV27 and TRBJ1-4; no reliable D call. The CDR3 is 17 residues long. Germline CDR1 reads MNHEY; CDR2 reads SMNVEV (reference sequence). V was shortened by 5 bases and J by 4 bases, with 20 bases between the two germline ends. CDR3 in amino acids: CASSPQSVQVLNEKLFF. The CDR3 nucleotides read TGTGCCAGCAGTCCCCAATCCGTGCAGGTGCTTAATGAAAAACTGTTTTTT.

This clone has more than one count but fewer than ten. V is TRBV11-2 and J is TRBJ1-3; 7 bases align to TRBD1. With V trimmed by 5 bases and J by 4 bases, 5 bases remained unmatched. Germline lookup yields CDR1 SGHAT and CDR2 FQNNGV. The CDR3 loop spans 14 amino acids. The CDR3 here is CASSRSGQGNTIYF. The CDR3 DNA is TGTGCCAGCAGCCGGTCGGGACAGGGAAACACCATATATTTT.

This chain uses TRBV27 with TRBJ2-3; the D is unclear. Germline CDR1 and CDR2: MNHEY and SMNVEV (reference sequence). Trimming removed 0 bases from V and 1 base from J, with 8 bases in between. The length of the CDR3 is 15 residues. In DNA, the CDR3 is TGTGCCAGCAGTTTATCACACCGAGGCACAGATACGCAGTATTTT. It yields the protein CASSLSHRGTDTQYF.

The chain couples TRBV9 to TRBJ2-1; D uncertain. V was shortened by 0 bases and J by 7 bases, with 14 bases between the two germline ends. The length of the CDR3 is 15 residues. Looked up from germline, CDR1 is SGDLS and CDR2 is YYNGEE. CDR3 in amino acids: CASSVATASRNEQFF. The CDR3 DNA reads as TGTGCCAGCAGCGTAGCTACGGCTTCCAGGAATGAGCAGTTCTTC.

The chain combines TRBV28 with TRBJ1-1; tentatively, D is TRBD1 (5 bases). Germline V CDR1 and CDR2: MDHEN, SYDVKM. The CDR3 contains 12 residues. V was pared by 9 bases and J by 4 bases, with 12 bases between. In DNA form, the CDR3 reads TGTGCCAGTGTTAGGGGAGGCACTGAAGCTTTCTTT. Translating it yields CASVRGGTEAFF.

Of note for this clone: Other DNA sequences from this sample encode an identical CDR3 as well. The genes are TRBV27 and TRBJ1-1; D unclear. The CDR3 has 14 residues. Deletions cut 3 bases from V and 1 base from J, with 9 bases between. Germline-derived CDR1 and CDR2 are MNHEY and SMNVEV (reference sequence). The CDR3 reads CASSFSGSNTEAFF. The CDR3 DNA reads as TGTGCCAGCAGTTTTTCCGGGTCGAACACTGAAGCTTTCTTT.

CDR3 DNA sequence: TGTGCCAGCAGTAAGCGCTCGTCGGATACGCAGTATTTT. Protein sequence: CASSKRSSDTQYF. This rearrangement joins TRBV11-2 to TRBJ2-3; D not certain. The ends were cut back, 6 bases at V and 6 bases at J, with 13 bases in the middle. The CDR3 is made up of 13 amino acids. Germline lookup yields CDR1 SGHAT and CDR2 FQNNGV. Using reference TRBV11-2 and TRBJ2-3 for the parts outside the CDR3, the full variable domain is EAGVAQSPRYKIIEKRQSVAFWCNPISGHATLYWYQQILGQGPKLLIQFQNNGVVDDSQLPKDRFSAERLKGVDSTLKIQPAKLEDSAVYLCASSKRSSDTQYFGPGTRLTVL.

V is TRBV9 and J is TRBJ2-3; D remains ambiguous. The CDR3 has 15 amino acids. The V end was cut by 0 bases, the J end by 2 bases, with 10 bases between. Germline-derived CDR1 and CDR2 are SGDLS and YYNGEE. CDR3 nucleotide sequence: TGTGCCAGCAGCGTAGGCTCCGGCTTCACAGATACGCAGTATTTT. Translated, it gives CASSVGSGFTDTQYF.

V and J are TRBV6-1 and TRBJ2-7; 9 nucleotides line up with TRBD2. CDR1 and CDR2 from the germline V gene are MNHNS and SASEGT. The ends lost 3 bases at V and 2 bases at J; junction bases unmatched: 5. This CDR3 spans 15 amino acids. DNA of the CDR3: TGTGCCAGCAGTGATCTAGCGGGGCTGACCTACGAGCAGTACTTC. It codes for CASSDLAGLTYEQYF.

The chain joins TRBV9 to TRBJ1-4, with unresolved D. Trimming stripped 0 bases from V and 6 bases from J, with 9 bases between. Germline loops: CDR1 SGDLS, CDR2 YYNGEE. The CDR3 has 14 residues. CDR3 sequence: CASSVGNPDEKLFF. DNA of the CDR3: TGTGCCAGCAGCGTAGGTAATCCTGATGAAAAACTGTTTTTT.